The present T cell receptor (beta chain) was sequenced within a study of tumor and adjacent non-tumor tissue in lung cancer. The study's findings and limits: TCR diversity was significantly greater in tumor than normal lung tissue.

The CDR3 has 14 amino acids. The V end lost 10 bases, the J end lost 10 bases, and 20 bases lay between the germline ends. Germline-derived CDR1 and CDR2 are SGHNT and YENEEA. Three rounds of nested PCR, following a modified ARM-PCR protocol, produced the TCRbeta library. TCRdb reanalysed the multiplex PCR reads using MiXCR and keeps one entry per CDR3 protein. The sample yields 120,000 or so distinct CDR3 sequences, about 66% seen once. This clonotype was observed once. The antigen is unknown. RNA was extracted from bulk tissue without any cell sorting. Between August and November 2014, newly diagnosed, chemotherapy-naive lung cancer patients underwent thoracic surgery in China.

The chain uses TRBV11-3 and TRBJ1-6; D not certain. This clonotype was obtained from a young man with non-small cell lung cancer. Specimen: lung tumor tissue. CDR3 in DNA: TGTGCCATCGGCTTAGGCCCAGCGGGGTCACCCCTCCACTTT. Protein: CAIGLGPAGSPLHF.